The 15 T cell receptor beta chains given below trace back to one sample, sequenced in a study of cytomegalovirus exposure and HLA in healthy donors. The PCR was carried out with 60 Vbeta primers and 13 Jbeta primers. Here immunoSEQ multiplex PCR was the method, and the copy in TCRdb shows in-frame clones only, minus some. The sample holds 180,000 or so clones, just under 80% seen once. Sample: PBMCs. All receptors derive from a woman in her thirties in good health and CMV-seronegative.

In this sample, this clone turned up a few times. Compared with germline, one end of the junction differs, possibly owing to a read error. The CDR3 nucleotides are TGTGCTAGCAGCTTAGCCGAGTTAGGGAAGGAGGGGTATAGCAATCAGCCCCAGCATTTT. As protein: CASSLAELGKEGYSNQPQHF. V gene TRBV7-7 combines with J gene TRBJ1-5; the D gene is possibly TRBD1 (5 bases). The germline CDR1 and CDR2 sequences are SSHAT and FNYEAQ (reference sequence). This CDR3 is 20 amino acids long.

Details on this clone: The sample carries other DNA sequences with the same CDR3. This rearrangement joins TRBV19 to TRBJ2-5; 7 nucleotides line up with TRBD1. The CDR3 totals 14 residues. Germline V gene lookup returns CDR1 LNHDA and CDR2 SQIVND (reference sequence). V gave up 6 bases and J gave up 5 bases; unmatched junction bases: 9. The CDR3 DNA reads as TGTGCCAGTAGCCCGACAGGGTCAGGGGAGACCCAGTACTTC. Translated: CASSPTGSGETQYF.

The chain joins TRBV5-1 to TRBJ1-3; D remains ambiguous. The CDR3 length is 16 residues. V was pared by 3 bases and J by 2 bases, with 15 bases between. Germline V lookup: CDR1 SGHRS, CDR2 YFSETQ. This CDR3 is CASSSGSRGTGNTIYF. CDR3 DNA: TGCGCCAGCAGCTCCGGGAGCCGGGGAACTGGAAACACCATATATTTT.

The rearrangement uses TRBV30 and TRBJ1-4; a possible D gene is TRBD1 (6 bases). The CDR3 totals 13 residues. Trimming removed 3 bases from V and 5 bases from J, with 10 bases in between. Germline CDR1 and CDR2: GTSNPN and SVGIG (reference sequence). CDR3 sequence (DNA): TGTGCCTGGAGAGGGGACACGAATGAAAAACTGTTTTTT. Translated: CAWRGDTNEKLFF.

Here the CDR3 DNA reads TGTGCCAGCAGCTTAGCAGGGGCAGATACGCAGTATTTT. It translates to CASSLAGADTQYF. The chain joins TRBV7-9 to TRBJ2-3, with D possibly TRBD1 on 5 matching bases. Deletions cut 0 bases from V and 4 bases from J, with 5 bases between. Germline CDR1 SEHNR, CDR2 FQNEAQ (reference sequence). This CDR3 region has 13 residues.

The rearrangement links TRBV29-1 to TRBJ1-2; TRBD1 matches 10 bases. J was trimmed by 1 base and V by 6 bases; bases with no gene match: 2. There are 13 residues in the CDR3. Germline values: CDR1 SQVTM, CDR2 ANQGSEA. The CDR3 DNA is TGCAGCGTGGGGACAGGGGTTAACTATGGCTACACCTTC. Residues: CSVGTGVNYGYTF.

This chain links TRBV6-6 with TRBJ1-2; 8 nucleotides line up with TRBD1. V lost 6 bases, J lost 7 bases, and 7 bases stayed unmatched. Per the germline V gene, CDR1 is MNHNY and CDR2 is SVGAGI (reference sequence). The CDR3 loop spans 13 amino acids. DNA of the CDR3: TGTGCCAGCAGCAGTGACAGGGGAGTTGGCTACACCTTC. Amino acid sequence: CASSSDRGVGYTF.

This CDR3 reads CASTEQGAGETQYF. CDR3 nucleotide sequence: TGTGCCAGCACCGAACAGGGGGCAGGGGAGACCCAGTACTTC. The V gene is TRBV2, the J gene TRBJ2-5, with 9 bases that match TRBD1. Germline V gives CDR1 SNHLY, CDR2 FYNNEI. The CDR3 runs to 14 residues. The V gene end was trimmed by 7 bases and the J gene end by 5 bases; junction bases not matched to a gene: 8.

A few counts support this clone. The V gene is TRBV18, the J gene TRBJ2-1; TRBD1 agrees at 7 bases. This CDR3 region has 15 residues. V dropped 0 bases and J dropped 8; count of bases not matched to a gene: 7. Per the germline V gene, CDR1 is KGHSH and CDR2 is LQKENI. The CDR3 loop reads CASSPPATGMDEQFF. The DNA of the CDR3 is TGTGCCAGCTCACCACCGGCGACAGGGATGGATGAGCAGTTCTTC. The complete variable domain, with remaining parts taken from reference TRBV18 and TRBJ2-1, reads NAGVMQNPRHLVRRRGQEARLRCSPMKGHSHVYWYRQLPEEGLKFMVYLQKENIIDESGMPKERFSAEFPKEGPSILRIQQVVRGDSAAYFCASSPPATGMDEQFFGPGTRLTVL.

This chain links TRBV6-6 with TRBJ2-1; 9 nucleotides agree with TRBD1. The CDR3 runs 15 residues. Germline V gene sequence: CDR1 MNHNY, CDR2 SVGAGI (reference sequence). The V segment lost 7 bases and the J segment 4 bases; nucleotides outside the gene matches: 8. The chain's CDR3 is CASNLMGTGYNEQFF. The CDR3 DNA reads as TGTGCCAGCAATCTTATGGGGACAGGGTACAATGAGCAGTTCTTC.

The rearrangement joins TRBV19 to TRBJ1-2; no firm D call. Trimming cost V 7 bases and J 5 bases, with 17 bases left between them. CDR3 length: 14 amino acids. Germline V gene lookup returns CDR1 LNHDA and CDR2 SQIVND (reference sequence). CDR3 in DNA: TGTGCCAGTACCATGGACCGTCGGGGTTATGGCTACACCTTC. It encodes CASTMDRRGYGYTF.

The chain is built from TRBV5-1 and TRBJ1-1; 8 bases fit TRBD1. Germline V gene data show CDR1 as SGHRS and CDR2 as YFSETQ. V trimming: 1 base; J trimming: 3 bases; junction bases outside the gene matches: 5. The CDR3 loop spans 15 amino acids. Written as DNA, the CDR3 is TGCGCCAGCAGCTTGAAGGACAGGGAGGACACTGAAGCTTTCTTT. This encodes CASSLKDREDTEAFF.

This chain uses TRBV4-3 with TRBJ2-3; 14 bases agree with TRBD2. Germline CDR1 and CDR2: LGHNA and YSLEER. This CDR3 has 21 residues. V was clipped by 0 bases and J by 1 base; unmatched bases: 12. CDR3 sequence reads: CASSQDQGLAGAWSGTDTQYF. As DNA, the CDR3 is TGCGCCAGCAGCCAAGATCAGGGACTAGCGGGGGCCTGGAGCGGCACAGATACGCAGTATTTT.

The chain is built from TRBV18 and TRBJ1-1; D is uncertain. This CDR3 spans 14 amino acids. V was clipped by 4 bases and J by 5 bases, with 14 bases between them. Per germline, CDR1 KGHSH and CDR2 LQKENI. CDR3 amino acids: CASSRNGQRTEAFF. The CDR3 DNA follows: TGTGCCAGCTCACGTAACGGCCAGCGAACTGAAGCTTTCTTT. The full variable domain, with the rest looked up from reference TRBV18 and TRBJ1-1, is NAGVMQNPRHLVRRRGQEARLRCSPMKGHSHVYWYRQLPEEGLKFMVYLQKENIIDESGMPKERFSAEFPKEGPSILRIQQVVRGDSAAYFCASSRNGQRTEAFFGQGTRLTVV.

This rearrangement joins TRBV5-6 to TRBJ2-1; 11 bases align to TRBD2. V shed 4 bases and J 4 bases; nucleotides not matched to a gene: 13. This CDR3 is 18 amino acids long. Germline V lookup: CDR1 SGHDT, CDR2 YYEEEE. The CDR3 region is CASSILAGVIPFYNEQFF. The CDR3 DNA reads as TGTGCCAGCAGCATACTAGCGGGGGTGATCCCGTTTTACAATGAGCAGTTCTTC.